Each of the 17 T cell receptor beta chains below was sequenced from the same sample in a study of cytomegalovirus exposure and HLA in healthy donors. PCR was performed using 60 Vbeta and 13 Jbeta primers. Method: immunoSEQ multiplex PCR; TCRdb's copy keeps in-frame clones and lacks some. The sample lists fewer than 250,000 clones, approximately 80% seen once, with approximately 0.22% in the top ten. Material: PBMCs. These receptors all stem from a girl aged 2 to 10 in good health and CMV-seronegative.

This clone turned up a few times. V gene TRBV6-1 combines with J gene TRBJ1-4, with 9 nucleotides matching TRBD1. Germline V lookup: CDR1 MNHNS, CDR2 SASEGT. V trimming: 8 bases; J trimming: 7 bases; junction bases outside the gene matches: 8. The CDR3 loop spans 14 amino acids. CDR3 region: CASSRQGVSEKLFF. The DNA of the CDR3 is TGTGCCAGCTCGAGACAGGGGGTCTCTGAAAAACTGTTTTTT.

This clone was counted once. The chain couples TRBV6-1 to TRBJ1-1; maybe TRBD1 (5 bases). The germline V gene has CDR1 MNHNS and CDR2 SASEGT. The CDR3 runs 13 residues. Trimming took 4 bases from V and 2 from J, leaving 8 bases between them. This CDR3 is CASSATGNTEAFF. CDR3 sequence (DNA): TGTGCCAGCAGTGCCACAGGAAACACTGAAGCTTTCTTT.

The chain recombines TRBV6-1 with TRBJ2-5; D possibly corresponds to TRBD1 (5 bases). This CDR3 has 16 amino acids. Trimming shortened V by 0 bases and J by 4 bases, and 15 bases separated the two germline ends. Germline V gene data show CDR1 as MNHNS and CDR2 as SASEGT. This CDR3 is CASSEASGPLRETQYF. CDR3 coding DNA: TGTGCCAGCAGTGAAGCCTCAGGGCCCCTACGAGAGACCCAGTACTTC.

The gene calls are TRBV6-5 and TRBJ1-3; D is unresolved. V was trimmed by 1 base and J by 7 bases, leaving 11 bases between them. CDR3 size: 14 residues. Germline V gives CDR1 MNHEY, CDR2 SVGAGI. This CDR3 reads CASSYFGGSNTIYF. The CDR3 region has the DNA TGTGCCAGCAGTTACTTTGGAGGCTCTAACACCATATATTTT.

The chain employs TRBV19 and TRBJ2-1; 7 nucleotides agree with TRBD2. The J segment lost 4 bases and the V segment lost 8 bases, leaving 8 bases of the junction unmatched. The CDR3 covers 14 residues. CDR1 is LNHDA, CDR2 SQIVND, per germline (reference sequence). CDR3 sequence (DNA): TGTGCCAGTTCACCGGGGGGATCGTACAATGAGCAGTTCTTC. It encodes CASSPGGSYNEQFF.

For this clone: Germline is not matched at one junction end, which may reflect a read error. V and J are TRBV19 and TRBJ2-7; the D gene is possibly TRBD1 (5 bases). This CDR3 has 8 residues. Germline V gene data show CDR1 as LNHDA and CDR2 as SQIVND (reference sequence). The CDR3 DNA sequence: TGCAGGGCCGTCGAGCAGTACTTC. It yields the protein CRAVEQYF.

This chain joins TRBV30 and TRBJ2-2; D not resolved. Between the trimmed V and J ends, which lost 0 bases and 3 bases, there was a span of 8 bases. Germline CDR1 is GTSNPN and CDR2 is SVGIG (reference sequence). This CDR3 is built from 14 residues. Written as DNA, the CDR3 is TGTGCCTGGAGTGTTGGGCATTACACCGGGGAGCTGTTTTTT. It codes for CAWSVGHYTGELFF. Drawing the rest from reference TRBV30 and TRBJ2-2, the complete variable domain is SQTIHQWPATLVQPVGSPLSLECTVEGTSNPNLYWYRQAAGRGLQLLFYSVGIGQISSEVPQNLSASRPQDRQFILSSKKLLLSDSGFYLCAWSVGHYTGELFFGEGSRLTVL.

V usage is TRBV19 and J usage is TRBJ2-7, with D hard to call. The CDR3 totals 13 residues. Deletions cut 5 bases from V and 0 bases from J, with 8 bases between. Germline V gene sequence: CDR1 LNHDA, CDR2 SQIVND (reference sequence). The CDR3 region has the DNA TGTGCCAGTAGTTATGGGCCCTCCTACGAGCAGTACTTC. Protein: CASSYGPSYEQYF.

This sequence joins TRBV6-5 and TRBJ2-5, with D possibly being TRBD1 (6 bases). Trimming left V 6 bases short and J 5 bases short, with 19 bases between. Germline V gives CDR1 MNHEY, CDR2 SVGAGI. This CDR3 is built from 15 residues. In DNA form, the CDR3 reads TGTGCCAGCAGCAAGGTGACAGGAAGGGGGGAGACCCAGTACTTC. Amino acids: CASSKVTGRGETQYF.

This clone has just a few counts. The rearrangement uses TRBV10-3 and TRBJ1-1; D may be TRBD1 (5 bases). V gave up 0 bases and J gave up 2 bases, with 10 bases separating them. The CDR3 is 15 residues long. Germline CDR1 and CDR2: ENHRY and SYGVKD. The DNA of the CDR3 is TGTGCCATCAGTGAGTCGACTCAGGGAAACACTGAAGCTTTCTTT. Translation gives CAISESTQGNTEAFF.

This clone appeared once. The V gene is TRBV7-9, the J gene TRBJ1-4; TRBD1 aligns across 12 bases. Germline V CDR1 and CDR2: SEHNR, FQNEAQ (reference sequence). V was clipped by 5 bases and J by 7 bases; unmatched bases: 5. This CDR3 region has 15 residues. CDR3 sequence reads: CASSPPGQGAEKLFF. As DNA, the CDR3 is TGTGCCAGCAGCCCACCGGGACAGGGGGCTGAAAAACTGTTTTTT.

The CDR3 region has the DNA TGTGCCAGCAGCCAAGATGTGGGCGGGAGGGCTCTTGAGCAGTTCTTC. Its translation: CASSQDVGGRALEQFF. The rearrangement links TRBV4-2 to TRBJ2-1, with TRBD2 matching over 9 bases. This CDR3 contains 16 residues. Per germline, CDR1 LGHNA and CDR2 YNFKEQ. The V and J ends lost 0 bases and 9 bases, in that order; junction bases with no gene match: 9.

The V call is TRBV5-6, the J call TRBJ1-2, with 7 bases identical to TRBD1. CDR3 length: 14 amino acids. Trimming took 4 bases from V and 6 from J; bases not matched to a gene: 9. Germline-derived CDR1 and CDR2 are SGHDT and YYEEEE. CDR3 sequence: CASSIAGQPDGYTF. The CDR3 DNA follows: TGTGCCAGCAGCATAGCGGGACAGCCAGATGGCTACACCTTC.

This clone was seen only a few times. This rearrangement joins TRBV19 to TRBJ1-2; TRBD1 might be the D (6 bases). V was trimmed by 6 bases and J by 5 bases, leaving 16 bases between them. The CDR3 consists of 14 residues. CDR1 is LNHDA and CDR2 is SQIVND in the germline V gene (reference sequence). The CDR3 DNA is TGTGCCAGTAGGGCGGGGGGCACTGCTTATGGCTACACCTTC. This gives the protein CASRAGGTAYGYTF.

The CDR3 loop reads CASSSGTGELFF. The CDR3 DNA is TGTGCCAGCTCCTCGGGCACCGGGGAGCTGTTTTTT. The V and J genes are TRBV5-6 and TRBJ2-2; D unresolved. Deletions cut 7 bases from V and 4 bases from J, with 8 bases between. The CDR3 loop spans 12 amino acids. The V gene's germline CDR1 is SGHDT and CDR2 YYEEEE.

The chain employs TRBV4-1 and TRBJ2-5; 7 positions match TRBD2. The CDR3 length is 15 residues. Germline V CDR1 and CDR2: MGHRA, YSYEKL. The trim removed 4 bases at V and 4 bases at J, leaving 9 bases unmatched. In DNA form, the CDR3 reads TGCGCCAGCAGCCCCATCGGGGAGGGTTCAGAGACCCAGTACTTC. It codes for CASSPIGEGSETQYF.

This rearrangement joins TRBV7-9 to TRBJ2-7; 8 nucleotides agree with TRBD2. Trimming took 3 bases from V and 2 from J; bases not matched to a gene: 6. Germline-derived CDR1 and CDR2 are SEHNR and FQNEAQ (reference sequence). The CDR3 extends over 15 amino acids. The CDR3 here is CASSFSPAGAYEQYF. The CDR3 DNA reads as TGTGCCAGCAGCTTTTCCCCAGCGGGGGCCTACGAGCAGTACTTC. Together with reference TRBV7-9 and TRBJ2-7, the CDR3 gives the full variable domain: DTGVSQNPRHKITKRGQNVTFRCDPISEHNRLYWYRQTLGQGPEFLTYFQNEAQLEKSRLLSDRFSAERPKGSFSTLEIQRTEQGDSAMYLCASSFSPAGAYEQYFGPGTRLTVT.